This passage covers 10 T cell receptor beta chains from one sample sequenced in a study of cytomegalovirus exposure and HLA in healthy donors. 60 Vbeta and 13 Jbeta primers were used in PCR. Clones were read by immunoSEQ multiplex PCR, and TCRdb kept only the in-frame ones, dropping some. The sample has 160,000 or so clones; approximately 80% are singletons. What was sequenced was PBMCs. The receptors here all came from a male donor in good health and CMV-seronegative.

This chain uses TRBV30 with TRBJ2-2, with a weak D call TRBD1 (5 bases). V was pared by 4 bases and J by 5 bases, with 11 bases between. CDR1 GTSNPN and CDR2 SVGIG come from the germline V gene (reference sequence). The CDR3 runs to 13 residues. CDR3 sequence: CAWNAQATGELFF. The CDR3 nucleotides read TGTGCCTGGAATGCACAGGCTACCGGGGAGCTGTTTTTT.

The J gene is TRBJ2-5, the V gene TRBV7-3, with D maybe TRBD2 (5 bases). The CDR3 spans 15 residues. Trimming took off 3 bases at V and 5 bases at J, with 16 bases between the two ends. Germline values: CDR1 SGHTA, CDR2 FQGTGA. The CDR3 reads CASSFSPNRGETQYF. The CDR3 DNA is TGTGCCAGCAGCTTTAGTCCAAATCGAGGGGAGACCCAGTACTTC.

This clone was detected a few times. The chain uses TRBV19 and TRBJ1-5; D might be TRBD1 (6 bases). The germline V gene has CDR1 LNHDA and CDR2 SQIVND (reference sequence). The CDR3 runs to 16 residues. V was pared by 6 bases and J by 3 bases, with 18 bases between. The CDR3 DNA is TGTGCCAGTAGGAAGGACAGCGCTTCCTTCAATCAGCCCCAGCATTTT. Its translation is CASRKDSASFNQPQHF. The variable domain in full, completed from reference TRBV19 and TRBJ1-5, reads DGGITQSPKYLFRKEGQNVTLSCEQNLNHDAMYWYRQDPGQGLRLIYYSQIVNDFQKGDIAEGYSVSREKKESFPLTVTSAQKNPTAFYLCASRKDSASFNQPQHFGDGTRLSIL.

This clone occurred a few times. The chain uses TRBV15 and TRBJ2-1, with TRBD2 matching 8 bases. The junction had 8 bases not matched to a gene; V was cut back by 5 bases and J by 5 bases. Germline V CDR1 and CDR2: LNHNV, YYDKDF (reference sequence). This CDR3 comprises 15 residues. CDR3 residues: CATSRGGASDNEQFF. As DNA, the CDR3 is TGTGCCACCAGCCGGGGGGGGGCTTCCGACAATGAGCAGTTCTTC.

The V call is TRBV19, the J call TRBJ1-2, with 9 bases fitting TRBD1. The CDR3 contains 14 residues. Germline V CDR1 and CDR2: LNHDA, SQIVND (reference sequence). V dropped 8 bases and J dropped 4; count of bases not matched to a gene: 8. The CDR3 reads CASRTGDGIYGYTF. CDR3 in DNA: TGTGCCAGTCGGACAGGGGACGGGATCTATGGCTACACCTTC.

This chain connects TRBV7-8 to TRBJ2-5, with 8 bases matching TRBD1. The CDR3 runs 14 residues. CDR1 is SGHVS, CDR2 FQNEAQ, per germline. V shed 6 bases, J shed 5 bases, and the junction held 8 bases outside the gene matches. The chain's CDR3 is CASRRAGGSETQYF. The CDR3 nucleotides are TGTGCCAGCAGGAGGGCAGGGGGCTCGGAGACCCAGTACTTC.

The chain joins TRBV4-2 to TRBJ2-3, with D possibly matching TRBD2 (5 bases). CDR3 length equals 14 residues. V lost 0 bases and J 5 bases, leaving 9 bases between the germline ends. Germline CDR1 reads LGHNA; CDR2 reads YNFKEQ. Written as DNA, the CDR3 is TGTGCCAGCAGCCAAGAGCTAGCCGGAGATACGCAGTATTTT. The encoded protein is CASSQELAGDTQYF.

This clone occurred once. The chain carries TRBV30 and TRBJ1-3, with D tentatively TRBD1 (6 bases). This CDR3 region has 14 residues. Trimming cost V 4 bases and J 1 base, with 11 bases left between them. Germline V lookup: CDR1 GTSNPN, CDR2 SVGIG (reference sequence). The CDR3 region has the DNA TGTGCCTGGAACCTGGGGACATCTGGAAACACCATATATTTT. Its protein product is CAWNLGTSGNTIYF.

The CDR3, as DNA: TGTGCCAGCAGTGCAGGGGTGCGGACTGAAGCTTTCTTT. Its translation: CASSAGVRTEAFF. V is TRBV6-4 and J is TRBJ1-1; possibly TRBD1 for D (6 bases). Germline CDR1 is MRHNA and CDR2 is SNTAGT. Trimming cost V 4 bases and J 5 bases, with 11 bases left between them. The CDR3 totals 13 residues.

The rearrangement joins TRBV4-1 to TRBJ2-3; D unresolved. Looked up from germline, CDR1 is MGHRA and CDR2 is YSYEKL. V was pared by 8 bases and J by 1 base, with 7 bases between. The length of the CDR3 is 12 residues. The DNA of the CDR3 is TGCGCCAGCGCGGATCGCACAGATACGCAGTATTTT. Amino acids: CASADRTDTQYF.